This entry lists 30 T cell receptor beta chains sequenced from one sample in a study of T cells in Graves' hyperthyroidism and ophthalmopathy (dated by TCRdb to the late 2010s). Library construction relied on multiplex PCR. Reads for this sample came from an Illumina HiSeq 2000. The TCR beta CDR3 regions were amplified from RNA transcripts. A first-round RT-PCR of the TCR CDR3 used the HTBI primer set with the Qiagen OneStep RT-PCR kit. The public reads were reprocessed in TCRdb via fastp at Q25 and MiXCR, keeping in-frame beta chains. One record per CDR3 amino acid sequence lists the most common genes and DNA. A total of about 840,000 distinct CDR3 sequences appear in this sample, 38% of them only once. Around 9.3% of the sample goes to the ten largest clones. The material sequenced was blood. All receptors come from a man aged 18-30 years with Graves' hyperthyroidism.

This clonotype was counted at least ten times. V gene TRBV7-9 combines with J gene TRBJ1-3; D remains ambiguous. The CDR3 covers 13 residues. Germline-derived CDR1 and CDR2 are SEHNR and FQNEAQ (reference sequence). The V gene lost 5 bases and the J gene lost 7 bases, with 12 bases spanning the gap. This CDR3 is CASSPSTGNTIYF. DNA for the CDR3: TGTGCCAGCAGCCCATCGACCGGGAACACCATATATTTT.

This chain connects TRBV19 to TRBJ2-2; D may be TRBD1 (5 bases). Germline CDR1 and CDR2: LNHDA and SQIVND (reference sequence). V lost 5 bases and J lost 5, with 15 bases in between. The CDR3 length is 15 residues. CDR3 DNA: TGTGCCAGTAGTCCCGACAGTGAGGTTACCGGGGAGCTGTTTTTT. This sequence encodes CASSPDSEVTGELFF.

This CDR3 is CASSSRTNQETQYF. CDR3 nucleotide sequence: TGTGCCAGCTCGTCCCGGACAAACCAAGAGACCCAGTACTTC. The V call is TRBV10-3, the J call TRBJ2-5; D possibly corresponds to TRBD1 (5 bases). There are 14 residues in the CDR3. Germline V gene data show CDR1 as ENHRY and CDR2 as SYGVKD. The germline V and J ends were trimmed by 10 bases and 0 bases, with 15 bases remaining between them.

For this clonotype: This may stem from a read error, because a much larger clone lies one nucleotide away. The chain joins TRBV5-1 to TRBJ1-2; no firm D call. Germline CDR1 and CDR2: SGHRS and YFSETQ. This CDR3 is 13 amino acids long. Here the CDR3 reads CVSSGNSPNGYTF. CDR3 nucleotides: TGCGTCAGCAGCGGAAACAGCCCTAATGGCTACACCTTC.

This clonotype was counted a few times. The chain carries TRBV13 and TRBJ1-1; D unclear. Germline V gene sequence: CDR1 PRHDT, CDR2 FYEKMQ (reference sequence). CDR3 length: 15 residues. Deletions cut 2 bases from V and 0 bases from J, with 10 bases between. CDR3 sequence (DNA): TGTGCCAGCAGCTTAAGGTTAGGGCTGAACACTGAAGCTTTCTTT. This gives the protein CASSLRLGLNTEAFF.

Regarding this clonotype: This may arise from a read error, as a much more abundant clone is one base away. The chain employs TRBV7-7 and TRBJ2-2, with a possible D match to TRBD1 (6 bases). Germline V gene data show CDR1 as SSHAT and CDR2 as FNYEAQ (reference sequence). The CDR3 runs to 15 residues. CDR3 nucleotide sequence: TGTGCTAGCAGCTTAGGGACAAGCACCACCGGGGAGCTGTTTTTT. It is translated as CASSLGTSTTGELFF. The full variable domain, with the rest looked up from reference TRBV7-7 and TRBJ2-2, is GAGVSQSPRYKVTKRGQDVTLRCDPISSHATLYWYQQALGQGPEFLTYFNYEAQPDKSGLPSDRFSAERPEGSISTLTIQRTEQRDSAMYRCASSLGTSTTGELFFGEGSRLTVL.

This clonotype has only a few counts. The chain recombines TRBV7-2 with TRBJ1-5; TRBD1 might be the D (5 bases). The germline V and J ends were trimmed by 5 bases and 3 bases, with 14 bases remaining between them. The CDR3 loop spans 15 amino acids. Germline V gene sequence: CDR1 SGHTA, CDR2 FQGNSA. CDR3: CASSRGGGNNQPQHF. CDR3 coding DNA: TGTGCCAGCAGCCGGGGGGGAGGGAACAATCAGCCCCAGCATTTT.

The J gene is TRBJ2-3, the V gene TRBV29-1, with unresolved D. Germline V gene data show CDR1 as SQVTM and CDR2 as ANQGSEA. Trimming shortened V by 2 bases and J by 5 bases, and 20 bases separated the two germline ends. The CDR3 is 16 amino acids. CDR3 bases: TGCAGCGTTGAATTTTCGCTGTTCCACACACAAGATACGCAGTATTTT. It translates to CSVEFSLFHTQDTQYF.

V and J are TRBV20-1 and TRBJ2-5; the D call may be TRBD1 or TRBD2 (5 bases each). The V and J ends lost 7 bases and 2 bases respectively, with 8 bases between them. This CDR3 region has 11 residues. Germline V lookup: CDR1 DFQATT, CDR2 SNEGSKA (reference sequence). The CDR3 DNA sequence: TGCAGTGGGGGCGGGCAAGAGACCCAGTACTTC. Its translation is CSGGGQETQYF.

This clonotype was picked up one time. The chain recombines TRBV20-1 with TRBJ2-7; D perhaps matches TRBD2 (6 bases). Germline CDR1 DFQATT, CDR2 SNEGSKA (reference sequence). Trimming took 4 bases from V and 2 from J, leaving 12 bases between them. The CDR3 runs to 13 residues. The CDR3 bases are TGCAGTGCTAAGGGACTTGCCACCTACGAGCAGTACTTC. It encodes CSAKGLATYEQYF.

This clonotype was recorded a few times. The chain has TRBV6-6 and TRBJ1-5; D gene unclear. Per germline, CDR1 MNHNY and CDR2 SVGAGI (reference sequence). The CDR3 consists of 15 residues. V was shortened by 4 bases and J by 1 base, with 11 bases between the two germline ends. This CDR3 is CASSSTYLSNQPQHF. The DNA of the CDR3 is TGTGCCAGCAGTTCCACCTATTTGAGCAATCAGCCCCAGCATTTT.

This clonotype has a count of ten or more. This chain uses TRBV29-1 with TRBJ2-5; weak D call: TRBD1 (5 bases). Deletions cut 1 base from V and 1 base from J, with 7 bases between. Germline V lookup: CDR1 SQVTM, CDR2 ANQGSEA. The length of the CDR3 is 13 residues. CDR3: CSVEGGLQETQYF. In DNA, the CDR3 is TGCAGCGTTGAAGGGGGCCTCCAAGAGACCCAGTACTTC.

In this sample, this clonotype turned up many times. This chain links TRBV20-1 with TRBJ1-1; 7 bases line up with TRBD1. The CDR3 consists of 13 residues. V shed 6 bases, J shed 6 bases, and the junction held 10 bases outside the gene matches. The germline V gene has CDR1 DFQATT and CDR2 SNEGSKA (reference sequence). The CDR3, as DNA: TGCAGTGCCTTCACAGGGGTTAGGGCTGAAGCTTTCTTT. This sequence encodes CSAFTGVRAEAFF.

Points on this clonotype: A much larger clone differs by one base, so this may be a read error. This chain joins TRBV7-9 and TRBJ1-1; TRBD1 might be the D (5 bases). This CDR3 is 14 amino acids long. Germline V CDR1 and CDR2: SEHNR, FQNEAQ (reference sequence). CDR3: CANSFPGANTEAFF. The CDR3 region has the DNA TGTGCCAACAGCTTCCCCGGGGCGAACACTGAAGCTTTCTTT.

J is TRBJ1-1 and V is TRBV7-9; possibly TRBD1 for D (6 bases). The V gene lost 4 bases and the J gene lost 1 base, with 10 bases spanning the gap. The CDR3 consists of 14 residues. Germline V gene lookup returns CDR1 SEHNR and CDR2 FQNEAQ (reference sequence). The CDR3 sequence: CASSYRVENTEAFF. CDR3 bases: TGTGCCAGCAGCTACAGGGTAGAGAACACTGAAGCTTTCTTT.

Points on this clonotype: This sequence may be a read error, since a much larger clone differs from it by one base. The chain carries TRBV9 and TRBJ1-1, with 7 positions matching TRBD1. This CDR3 comprises 15 residues. Germline trimming cut 3 bases from V and 4 bases from J; bases unmatched to any gene: 9. CDR1 is SGDLS, CDR2 YYNGEE, per germline. The CDR3, as DNA: TGTGCCAGCAGCGCCTCCGGGACAGCCCTCACTGAAGCTTTCTTT. Encoded protein: CASSASGTALTEAFF. Full variable domain (missing parts from reference TRBV9 and TRBJ1-1): DSGVTQTPKHLITATGQRVTLRCSPRSGDLSVYWYQQSLDQGLQFLIQYYNGEERAKGNILERFSAQQFPDLHSELNLSSLELGDSALYFCASSASGTALTEAFFGQGTRLTVV.

About this clonotype: Because the CDR3 is missing its conserved closing phenylalanine or tryptophan, this is likely a read error. The chain combines TRBV10-3 with TRBJ2-7; 8 nucleotides agree with TRBD1. The CDR3 has 13 residues. The germline CDR1 and CDR2 sequences are ENHRY and SYGVKD. The CDR3 loop is CTIRSRGPGEQYL. CDR3 in DNA: TGTACCATCAGATCCAGGGGGCCGGGGGAGCAGTACTTG.

The rearrangement uses TRBV29-1 and TRBJ1-5, with 8 bases aligning to TRBD1. J gave up 5 bases and V 6 bases, and 6 bases lay outside the gene matches. Germline lookup yields CDR1 SQVTM and CDR2 ANQGSEA. This CDR3 contains 13 residues. CDR3 region: CSVSGDRYQPQHF. Here the CDR3 DNA reads TGCAGCGTGTCGGGGGACAGGTATCAGCCCCAGCATTTT.

This clonotype came up many times. V usage is TRBV7-2 and J usage is TRBJ2-7, with 7 bases lining up with TRBD2. The length of the CDR3 is 14 residues. Germline CDR1 reads SGHTA; CDR2 reads FQGNSA. Trimming cost V 5 bases and J 4 bases; bases outside gene matches: 8. The CDR3 reads CASSPTGTTYEQYF. For the CDR3, the DNA is TGTGCCAGCAGCCCAACCGGGACTACATACGAGCAGTACTTC.

This clonotype was seen ten or more times. A clone one base away is much larger, so this may be a read error. The chain carries TRBV5-6 and TRBJ1-1; TRBD1 is a possible D gene (5 bases). V lost 2 bases, J lost 0 bases, and 8 bases lay in between. CDR1 SGHDT and CDR2 YYEEEE come from the germline V gene. The length of the CDR3 is 14 residues. The CDR3 sequence: CASSLRQMNTEAFF. The CDR3 coding sequence is TGTGCCAGCAGCTTAAGACAGATGAACACTGAAGCTTTCTTT. The complete variable domain, with remaining parts taken from reference TRBV5-6 and TRBJ1-1, reads DAGVTQSPTHLIKTRGQQVTLRCSPKSGHDTVSWYQQALGQGPQFIFQYYEEEERQRGNFPDRFSGHQFPNYSSELNVNALLLGDSALYLCASSLRQMNTEAFFGQGTRLTVV.

This clonotype showed up many times. This rearrangement joins TRBV5-6 to TRBJ1-5; D not certain. Looked up from germline, CDR1 is SGHDT and CDR2 is YYEEEE. Trimming shortened V by 0 bases and J by 6 bases, and 13 bases separated the two germline ends. The CDR3 contains 15 residues. CDR3 sequence (DNA): TGTGCCAGCAGCTTGGCTGGGGAGCTATCTCAGCCCCAGCATTTT. Translating it yields CASSLAGELSQPQHF.

This chain uses TRBV9 with TRBJ1-1, with D unclear. This CDR3 is built from 16 residues. The ends were cut back, 4 bases at V and 0 bases at J, with 16 bases in the middle. The germline gives CDR1 SGDLS, CDR2 YYNGEE. The CDR3 coding sequence is TGTGCCAGCAGCACATCCCCAGAAGAGTTGAACACTGAAGCTTTCTTT. Encoded protein: CASSTSPEELNTEAFF.

This clonotype was seen many times. This chain's CDR3 is CASSLGSGLYEQYF. DNA of the CDR3: TGTGCCAGCAGCCTCGGGTCGGGGCTCTACGAGCAGTACTTC. The rearrangement uses TRBV7-2 and TRBJ2-7; either TRBD1 or TRBD2 may fit D (5 bases each). V dropped 5 bases and J dropped 3 bases, with 14 bases sitting between them. The germline V gene encodes CDR1 SGHTA and CDR2 FQGNSA. This CDR3 comprises 14 residues.

This clonotype was seen ten or more times. The chain joins TRBV2 to TRBJ1-1; D uncertain. This CDR3 is 14 amino acids long. The V gene lost 1 base and the J gene lost 0 bases, with 6 bases spanning the gap. CDR1 SNHLY and CDR2 FYNNEI come from the germline V gene. In nucleotides, the CDR3 is TGTGCCAGCAGTGAAGGCAGTCTGAACACTGAAGCTTTCTTT. It yields the protein CASSEGSLNTEAFF.

To note about this clonotype: A junction boundary mismatches the germline segment, possibly from a read error. This chain connects TRBV13 to TRBJ1-2; 7 nucleotides agree with TRBD1. Per the germline V gene, CDR1 is PRHDT and CDR2 is FYEKMQ (reference sequence). The CDR3 consists of 14 residues. CDR3 in amino acids: CASSVGTEGYGYTF. The CDR3 DNA reads TGTGCCAGCAGCGTAGGGACAGAGGGTTATGGCTACACCTTC.

This clonotype has a handful of counts. The chain has TRBV7-3 and TRBJ1-1, with D unresolved. Germline V gene lookup returns CDR1 SGHTA and CDR2 FQGTGA. Trimming removed 5 bases at V and 1 base at J, with 11 bases between. This CDR3 comprises 14 residues. The CDR3: CASSIGLGNTEAFF. The CDR3 DNA reads as TGTGCCAGCAGCATAGGACTGGGGAACACTGAAGCTTTCTTT.

This clonotype was recorded many times. V usage is TRBV5-1 and J usage is TRBJ1-5; possible D gene TRBD1, 5 bases. CDR1 and CDR2 from the germline V gene are SGHRS and YFSETQ. V dropped 4 bases and J dropped 3 bases, with 17 bases sitting between them. This CDR3 contains 16 residues. The CDR3 bases are TGCGCCAGCAGCCCCTGGGGAGGGGCGGACAATCAGCCCCAGCATTTT. As protein: CASSPWGGADNQPQHF. The variable domain in full, with the rest retrieved from reference TRBV5-1 and TRBJ1-5, is KAGVTQTPRYLIKTRGQQVTLSCSPISGHRSVSWYQQTPGQGLQFLFEYFSETQRNKGNFPGRFSGRQFSNSRSEMNVSTLELGDSALYLCASSPWGGADNQPQHFGDGTRLSIL.

The CDR3 DNA is TGCGCCAGCAGCTTGTGGCGGGGGACACAAGAGACCCAGTACTTC. Its translation is CASSLWRGTQETQYF. The rearrangement joins TRBV5-1 to TRBJ2-5; possibly TRBD2 for D (7 bases). Trimming pared 1 base from V and 2 bases from J, leaving 12 bases between. CDR1 SGHRS and CDR2 YFSETQ come from the germline V gene. The CDR3 sequence is 15 residues long.

This clonotype was picked up many times. The chain couples TRBV7-9 to TRBJ1-2; D is ambiguous. Trimming took off 5 bases at V and 2 bases at J, with 9 bases between the two ends. From germline, CDR1 is SEHNR and CDR2 FQNEAQ (reference sequence). This CDR3 comprises 13 residues. The CDR3 DNA sequence: TGTGCCAGCAGCCCCTTCGGCAACTATGGCTACACCTTC. This gives the protein CASSPFGNYGYTF.

For the CDR3, the DNA is TGTGCCAGCAGTTTCTCCTTCCAGGGGAGAACTAATGAAAAACTGTTTTTT. Translated: CASSFSFQGRTNEKLFF. The V gene is TRBV11-2, the J gene TRBJ1-4; possibly TRBD1 for D (6 bases). The CDR3 is 17 amino acids. Trimming left V 6 bases short and J 1 base short, with 18 bases between. Germline values: CDR1 SGHAT, CDR2 FQNNGV.